What follows is one T cell receptor (beta chain) and its context. The data belong to a study of beta chain features in type 1 diabetes. Isolated RNA was reverse transcribed in full, so expressed TCRB transcripts were sequenced. The assay was immunoSEQ multiplex PCR, and TCRdb's table has in-frame clones only and misses some. The sample carries around 500,000 clones, roughly 30% recorded once. V lost 1 base to trimming and J lost 10 bases; unmatched junction nucleotides: 8. The CDR3 loop spans 15 amino acids. CDR1 SGHDT and CDR2 YYEEEE come from the germline V gene. The sequence was obtained from a man younger than 35 in good health. The chain couples TRBV5-6 to TRBJ2-1; TRBD1 matches at 10 bases. Sample: naive CD4+ T cells from blood. The CDR3 loop reads CASSLLRQGAGEQFF. CDR3 in DNA: TGTGCCAGCAGCTTGCTGAGACAGGGGGCAGGGGAGCAGTTCTTC. The full variable domain, completed using reference TRBV5-6 and TRBJ2-1, is DAGVTQSPTHLIKTRGQQVTLRCSPKSGHDTVSWYQQALGQGPQFIFQYYEEEERQRGNFPDRFSGHQFPNYSSELNVNALLLGDSALYLCASSLLRQGAGEQFFGPGTRLTVL.